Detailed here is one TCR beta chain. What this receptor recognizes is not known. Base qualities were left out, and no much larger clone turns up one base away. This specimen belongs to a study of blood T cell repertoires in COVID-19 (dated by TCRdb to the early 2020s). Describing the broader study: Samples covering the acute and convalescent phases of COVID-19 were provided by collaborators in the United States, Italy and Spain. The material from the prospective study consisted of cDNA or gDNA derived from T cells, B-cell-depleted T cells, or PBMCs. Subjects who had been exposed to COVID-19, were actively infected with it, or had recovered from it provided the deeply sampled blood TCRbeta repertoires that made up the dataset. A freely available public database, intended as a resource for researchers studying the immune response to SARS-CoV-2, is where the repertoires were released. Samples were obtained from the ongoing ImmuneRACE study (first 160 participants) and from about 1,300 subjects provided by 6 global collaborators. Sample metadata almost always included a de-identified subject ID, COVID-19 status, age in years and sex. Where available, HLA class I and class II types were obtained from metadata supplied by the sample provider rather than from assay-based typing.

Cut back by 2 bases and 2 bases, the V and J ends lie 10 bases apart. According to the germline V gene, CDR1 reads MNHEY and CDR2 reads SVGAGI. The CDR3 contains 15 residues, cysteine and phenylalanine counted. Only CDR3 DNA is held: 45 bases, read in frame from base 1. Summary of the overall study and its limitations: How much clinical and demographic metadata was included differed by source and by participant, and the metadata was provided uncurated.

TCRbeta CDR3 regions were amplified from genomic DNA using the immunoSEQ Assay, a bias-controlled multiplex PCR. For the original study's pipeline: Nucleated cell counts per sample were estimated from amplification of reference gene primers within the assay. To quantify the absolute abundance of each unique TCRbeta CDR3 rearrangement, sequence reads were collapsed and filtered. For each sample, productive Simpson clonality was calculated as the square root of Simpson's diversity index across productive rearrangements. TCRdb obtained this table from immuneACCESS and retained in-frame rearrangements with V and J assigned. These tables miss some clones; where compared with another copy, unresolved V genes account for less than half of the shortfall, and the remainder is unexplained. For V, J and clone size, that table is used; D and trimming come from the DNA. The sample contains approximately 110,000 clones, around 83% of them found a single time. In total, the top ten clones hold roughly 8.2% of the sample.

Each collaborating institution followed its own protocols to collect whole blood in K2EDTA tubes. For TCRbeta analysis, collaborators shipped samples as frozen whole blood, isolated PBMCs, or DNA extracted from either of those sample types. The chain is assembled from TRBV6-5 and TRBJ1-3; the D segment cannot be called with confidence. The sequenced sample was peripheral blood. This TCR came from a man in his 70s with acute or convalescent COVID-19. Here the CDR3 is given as CASSYASTTGNTIYF. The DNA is TGTGCCAGCAGTTACGCCAGTACTACTGGAAACACCATATATTTT.